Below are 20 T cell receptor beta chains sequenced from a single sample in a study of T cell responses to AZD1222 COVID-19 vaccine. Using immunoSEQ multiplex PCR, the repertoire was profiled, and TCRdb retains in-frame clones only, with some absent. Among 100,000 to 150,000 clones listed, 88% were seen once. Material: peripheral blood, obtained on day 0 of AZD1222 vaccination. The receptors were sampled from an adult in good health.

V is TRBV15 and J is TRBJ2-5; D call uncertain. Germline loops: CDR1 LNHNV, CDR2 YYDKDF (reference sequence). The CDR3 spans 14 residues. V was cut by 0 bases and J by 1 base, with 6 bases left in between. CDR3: CATSRDARQETQYF. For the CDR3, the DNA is TGTGCCACCAGCAGAGATGCTCGCCAAGAGACCCAGTACTTC.

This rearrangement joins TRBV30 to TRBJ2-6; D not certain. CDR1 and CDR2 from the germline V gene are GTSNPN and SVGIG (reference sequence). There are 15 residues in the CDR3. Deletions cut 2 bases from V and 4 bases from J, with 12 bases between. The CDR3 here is CAWSLLHAGANVLTF. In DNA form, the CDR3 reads TGTGCCTGGAGTTTACTACATGCGGGGGCCAACGTCCTGACTTTC. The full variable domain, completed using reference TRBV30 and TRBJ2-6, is SQTIHQWPATLVQPVGSPLSLECTVEGTSNPNLYWYRQAAGRGLQLLFYSVGIGQISSEVPQNLSASRPQDRQFILSSKKLLLSDSGFYLCAWSLLHAGANVLTFGAGSRLTVL.

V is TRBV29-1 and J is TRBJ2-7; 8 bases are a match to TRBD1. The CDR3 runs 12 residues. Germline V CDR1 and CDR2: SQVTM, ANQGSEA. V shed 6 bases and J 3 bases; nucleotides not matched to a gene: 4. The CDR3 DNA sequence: TGCAGCGTCCGCGGACAGGGCTACGAGCAGTACTTC. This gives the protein CSVRGQGYEQYF.

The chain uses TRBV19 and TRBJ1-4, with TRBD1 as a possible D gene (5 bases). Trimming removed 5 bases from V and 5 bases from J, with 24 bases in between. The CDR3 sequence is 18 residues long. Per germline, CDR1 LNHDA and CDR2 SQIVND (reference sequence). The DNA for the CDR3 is TGTGCCAGTAGTCTCCCCGGGGTCTCCTCGGGACCGAATGAAAAACTGTTTTTT. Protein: CASSLPGVSSGPNEKLFF.

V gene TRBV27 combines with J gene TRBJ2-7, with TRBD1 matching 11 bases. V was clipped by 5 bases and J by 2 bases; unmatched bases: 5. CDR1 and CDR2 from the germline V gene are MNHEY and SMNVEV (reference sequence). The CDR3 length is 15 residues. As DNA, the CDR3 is TGTGCCAGCAGTCCACTGGGACAGGGGGCCTACGAGCAGTACTTC. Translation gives CASSPLGQGAYEQYF.

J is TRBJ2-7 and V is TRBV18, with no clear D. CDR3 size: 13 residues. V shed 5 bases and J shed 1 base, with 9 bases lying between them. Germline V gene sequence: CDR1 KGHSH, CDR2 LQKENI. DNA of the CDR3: TGTGCCAGCTCATTCGGACGATCCTACGAGCAGTACTTC. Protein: CASSFGRSYEQYF. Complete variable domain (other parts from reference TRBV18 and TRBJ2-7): NAGVMQNPRHLVRRRGQEARLRCSPMKGHSHVYWYRQLPEEGLKFMVYLQKENIIDESGMPKERFSAEFPKEGPSILRIQQVVRGDSAAYFCASSFGRSYEQYFGPGTRLTVT.

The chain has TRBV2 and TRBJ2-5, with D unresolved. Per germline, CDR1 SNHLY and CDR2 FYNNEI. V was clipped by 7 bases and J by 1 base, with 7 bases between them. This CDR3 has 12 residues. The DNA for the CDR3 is TGTGCCAGCACTATGTCCCAAGAGACCCAGTACTTC. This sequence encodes CASTMSQETQYF. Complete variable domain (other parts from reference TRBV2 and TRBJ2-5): EPEVTQTPSHQVTQMGQEVILRCVPISNHLYFYWYRQILGQKVEFLVSFYNNEISEKSEIFDDQFSVERPDGSNFTLKIRSTKLEDSAMYFCASTMSQETQYFGPGTRLLVL.

CDR3 loop: CASSPRPDHYGYTF. The CDR3 DNA reads as TGCGCCAGCAGCCCGAGACCAGATCACTATGGCTACACCTTC. The chain employs TRBV5-1 and TRBJ1-2; D remains unclear. Germline CDR1 and CDR2: SGHRS and YFSETQ. There are 14 residues in the CDR3. Trimming cost V 4 bases and J 3 bases, with 13 bases left between them.

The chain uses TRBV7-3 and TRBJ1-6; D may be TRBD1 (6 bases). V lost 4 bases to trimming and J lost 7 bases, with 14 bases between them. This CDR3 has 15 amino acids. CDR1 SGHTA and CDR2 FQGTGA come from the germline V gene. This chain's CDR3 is CASSSQGQVNSPLHF. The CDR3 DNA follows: TGTGCCAGCAGCTCCCAGGGACAAGTGAATTCACCCCTCCACTTT. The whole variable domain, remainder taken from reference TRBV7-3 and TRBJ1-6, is GAGVSQTPSNKVTEKGKYVELRCDPISGHTALYWYRQSLGQGPEFLIYFQGTGAADDSGLPNDRFFAVRPEGSVSTLKIQRTERGDSAVYLCASSSQGQVNSPLHFGNGTRLTVT.

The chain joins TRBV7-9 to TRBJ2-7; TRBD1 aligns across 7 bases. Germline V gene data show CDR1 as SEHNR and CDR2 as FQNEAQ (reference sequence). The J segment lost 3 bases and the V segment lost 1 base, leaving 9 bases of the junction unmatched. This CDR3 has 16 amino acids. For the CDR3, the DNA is TGTGCCAGCAGCTTAGGAGGGGGCAGGGGAAGCTACGAGCAGTACTTC. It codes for CASSLGGGRGSYEQYF.

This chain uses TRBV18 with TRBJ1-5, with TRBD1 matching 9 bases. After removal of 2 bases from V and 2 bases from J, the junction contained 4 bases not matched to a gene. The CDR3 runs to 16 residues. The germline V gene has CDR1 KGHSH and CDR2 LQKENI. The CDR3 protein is CASSPGQGLGNQPQHF. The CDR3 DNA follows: TGTGCCAGCTCACCAGGACAGGGGCTCGGCAATCAGCCCCAGCATTTT.

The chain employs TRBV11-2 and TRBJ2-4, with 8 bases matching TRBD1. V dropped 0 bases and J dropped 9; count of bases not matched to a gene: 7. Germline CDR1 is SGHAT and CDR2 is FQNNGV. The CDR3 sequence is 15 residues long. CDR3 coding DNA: TGTGCCAGCAGCTTAGATGACAGGGGAAGAGGCATTCAGTACTTC. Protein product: CASSLDDRGRGIQYF. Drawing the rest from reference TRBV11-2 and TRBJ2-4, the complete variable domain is EAGVAQSPRYKIIEKRQSVAFWCNPISGHATLYWYQQILGQGPKLLIQFQNNGVVDDSQLPKDRFSAERLKGVDSTLKIQPAKLEDSAVYLCASSLDDRGRGIQYFGAGTRLSVL.

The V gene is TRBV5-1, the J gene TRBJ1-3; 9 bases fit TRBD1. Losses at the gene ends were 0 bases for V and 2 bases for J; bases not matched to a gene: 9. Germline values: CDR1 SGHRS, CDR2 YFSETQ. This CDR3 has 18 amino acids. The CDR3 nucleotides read TGCGCCAGCAGCTTGGGGCTTACAGGGGGCAAAGCTGGAAACACCATATATTTT. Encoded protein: CASSLGLTGGKAGNTIYF.

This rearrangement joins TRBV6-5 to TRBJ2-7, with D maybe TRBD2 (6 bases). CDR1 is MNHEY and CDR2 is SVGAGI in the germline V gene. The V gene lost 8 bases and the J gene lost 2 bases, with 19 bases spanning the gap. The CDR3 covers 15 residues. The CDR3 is CASRRSGDPTYEQYF. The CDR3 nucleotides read TGTGCCAGCCGGAGGTCGGGGGATCCCACCTACGAGCAGTACTTC.

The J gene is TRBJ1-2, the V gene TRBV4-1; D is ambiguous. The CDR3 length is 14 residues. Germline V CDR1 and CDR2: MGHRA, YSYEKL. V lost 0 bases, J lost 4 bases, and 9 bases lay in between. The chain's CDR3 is CASSQEGLIYGYTF. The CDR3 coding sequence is TGCGCCAGCAGCCAAGAGGGGTTAATCTATGGCTACACCTTC.

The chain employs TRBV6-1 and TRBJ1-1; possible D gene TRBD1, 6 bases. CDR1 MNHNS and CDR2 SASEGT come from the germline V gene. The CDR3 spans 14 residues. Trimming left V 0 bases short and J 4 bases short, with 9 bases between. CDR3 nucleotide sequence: TGTGCCAGCAGTGAAGCTCTCAGGGGCACTGAAGCTTTCTTT. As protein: CASSEALRGTEAFF.

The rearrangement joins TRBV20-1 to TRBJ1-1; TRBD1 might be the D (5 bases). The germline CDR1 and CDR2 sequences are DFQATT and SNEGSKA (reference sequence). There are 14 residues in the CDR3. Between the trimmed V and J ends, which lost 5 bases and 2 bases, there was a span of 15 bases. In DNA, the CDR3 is TGCAGTGCTGGTGGTGGAAGGGGTAACACTGAAGCTTTCTTT. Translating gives CSAGGGRGNTEAFF.

The CDR3, as DNA: TGTGCCAGCAGCCAAGGAGGGGGGTTGTATAGCTATGGCTACACCTTC. Translating gives CASSQGGGLYSYGYTF. The chain links TRBV14 to TRBJ1-2, with D tentatively TRBD1 (6 bases). Trimming pared 1 base from V and 4 bases from J, leaving 16 bases between. CDR1 and CDR2 from the germline V gene are SGHDN and FVKESK. This CDR3 has 16 amino acids.

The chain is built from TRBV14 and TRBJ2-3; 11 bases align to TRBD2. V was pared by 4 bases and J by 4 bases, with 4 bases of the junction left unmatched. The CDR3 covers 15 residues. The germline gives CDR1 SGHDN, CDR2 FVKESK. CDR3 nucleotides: TGTGCCAGCAGCCTCGGACTAGCGGGCCCAGATACGCAGTATTTT. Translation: CASSLGLAGPDTQYF.

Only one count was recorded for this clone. CDR3 coding DNA: TGTGCCAGCAGCTCTCCGGGAAACACCATATATTTT. As protein: CASSSPGNTIYF. This sequence joins TRBV7-6 and TRBJ1-3; D is unclear. Trimming pared 4 bases from V and 4 bases from J, leaving 5 bases between. CDR1 and CDR2 (germline): SGHVS, FNYEAQ. The CDR3 covers 12 residues.